These 9 T cell receptor beta chains came from one sample sequenced in a study of T cell responses to AZD1222 COVID-19 vaccine. The data were produced by immunoSEQ multiplex PCR, yet TCRdb's version contains in-frame clones alone and is incomplete. The repertoire consists of approximately 94,000 clones, with 92% occurring once and the leading ten covering about 1.5%. The sequenced sample was peripheral blood, obtained on day 0 of AZD1222 vaccination. The receptors come from an adult in good health.

The chain links TRBV27 to TRBJ1-1; 8 nucleotides align to TRBD1. The CDR3 extends over 14 amino acids. The V and J ends lost 7 bases and 6 bases, in that order; junction bases with no gene match: 10. Looked up from germline, CDR1 is MNHEY and CDR2 is SMNVEV (reference sequence). CDR3 nucleotides: TGTGCCAGCACTACGCCTGGACAGGGTTCTGAAGCTTTCTTT. Translation: CASTTPGQGSEAFF.

This chain uses TRBV11-2 with TRBJ1-2, with 8 bases matching TRBD1. Germline V gene data show CDR1 as SGHAT and CDR2 as FQNNGV. V lost 4 bases to trimming and J lost 4 bases; unmatched junction nucleotides: 2. This CDR3 contains 13 residues. CDR3 in amino acids: CASSSTGAYGYTF. In DNA, the CDR3 is TGTGCCAGCAGCTCGACAGGGGCCTATGGCTACACCTTC.

The chain carries TRBV29-1 and TRBJ2-7, with a possible D match to TRBD2 (5 bases). The ends were cut back, 2 bases at V and 2 bases at J, with 10 bases in the middle. This CDR3 has 13 amino acids. Germline loops: CDR1 SQVTM, CDR2 ANQGSEA. The CDR3 nucleotides are TGCAGCGTTGAATCGGGGATCCCCTACGAGCAGTACTTC. Translation: CSVESGIPYEQYF.

This clone showed up just a few times. J is TRBJ1-2 and V is TRBV7-9, with D hard to call. V lost 1 base and J 4 bases, leaving 16 bases between the germline ends. Germline V gene data show CDR1 as SEHNR and CDR2 as FQNEAQ (reference sequence). CDR3 length: 16 residues. The chain's CDR3 is CASSLDVGPLGYGYTF. The CDR3 region has the DNA TGTGCCAGCAGCTTAGACGTGGGCCCCTTAGGCTATGGCTACACCTTC.

This chain joins TRBV7-9 and TRBJ1-3; weak D call: TRBD1 (5 bases). With 5 bases removed from V and 1 base from J, the gap between germline ends came to 9 bases. Germline CDR1 is SEHNR and CDR2 is FQNEAQ (reference sequence). The CDR3 is 14 amino acids. Here the CDR3 reads CASSEQESGNTIYF. CDR3 bases: TGTGCCAGCAGCGAACAGGAATCTGGAAACACCATATATTTT. Complete variable domain (other parts from reference TRBV7-9 and TRBJ1-3): DTGVSQNPRHKITKRGQNVTFRCDPISEHNRLYWYRQTLGQGPEFLTYFQNEAQLEKSRLLSDRFSAERPKGSFSTLEIQRTEQGDSAMYLCASSEQESGNTIYFGEGSWLTVV.

The rearrangement uses TRBV5-1 and TRBJ1-3, with no clear D. With 3 bases removed from V and 0 bases from J, the gap between germline ends came to 7 bases. This CDR3 spans 14 amino acids. Germline CDR1 is SGHRS and CDR2 is YFSETQ. CDR3 in amino acids: CASSYGSSGNTIYF. The CDR3 bases are TGCGCCAGCAGCTATGGTAGCTCTGGAAACACCATATATTTT. Using reference TRBV5-1 and TRBJ1-3 for the parts outside the CDR3, the full variable domain is KAGVTQTPRYLIKTRGQQVTLSCSPISGHRSVSWYQQTPGQGLQFLFEYFSETQRNKGNFPGRFSGRQFSNSRSEMNVSTLELGDSALYLCASSYGSSGNTIYFGEGSWLTVV.

The rearrangement uses TRBV24-1 and TRBJ2-2; the D is unclear. Trimming left V 2 bases short and J 6 bases short, with 3 bases between. The germline V gene has CDR1 KGHDR and CDR2 SFDVKD. The CDR3 runs to 12 residues. CDR3 DNA sequence: TGTGCCACCAGTGATTCTGCCGGGGAGCTGTTTTTT. It specifies CATSDSAGELFF.

The J gene is TRBJ1-1, the V gene TRBV19, with no clear D. This CDR3 is 14 amino acids long. Trimming took 3 bases from V and 4 from J, leaving 12 bases between them. Germline V gene sequence: CDR1 LNHDA, CDR2 SQIVND (reference sequence). The CDR3 sequence: CASSIWQLSTEAFF. CDR3 in DNA: TGTGCCAGTAGTATCTGGCAGTTAAGCACTGAAGCTTTCTTT.

This chain links TRBV9 with TRBJ2-5, with 10 bases matching TRBD1. J was trimmed by 5 bases and V by 3 bases; bases with no gene match: 10. The CDR3 totals 16 residues. Germline loops: CDR1 SGDLS, CDR2 YYNGEE. The DNA of the CDR3 is TGTGCCAGCAGCGAGGGGGACAGGGGTGGGTCTGAGACCCAGTACTTC. Translated: CASSEGDRGGSETQYF. The full variable domain, completed using reference TRBV9 and TRBJ2-5, is DSGVTQTPKHLITATGQRVTLRCSPRSGDLSVYWYQQSLDQGLQFLIQYYNGEERAKGNILERFSAQQFPDLHSELNLSSLELGDSALYFCASSEGDRGGSETQYFGPGTRLLVL.